This entry is about one T cell receptor (beta chain). Antigen specificity is unknown. The PCR ran on 60 Vbeta and 13 Jbeta primers. Some clones are missing from TCRdb's copy, which holds only in-frame ones; the method was immunoSEQ multiplex PCR. The table has some 200,000 clones, over 60% seen once; the top ten hold around 1.8%. The data derive from a study of cytomegalovirus exposure and HLA in healthy donors. Study-level background: Genetic ancestry analysis placed around four fifths of the 410 or so donors that were genotyped in the Caucasian-associated cluster.

Study outcomes and limitations: In an earlier analysis, most TCR beta V segments were productive about 90% or about 30% of the time. Highly shared variants forming one cluster were likely a sequencing artifact.

From germline, CDR1 is MDHEN and CDR2 SYDVKM. The ends lost 1 base at V and 0 bases at J; junction bases unmatched: 7. The CDR3 is 17 residues long. The sequencing input was PBMCs. This chain uses TRBV28 with TRBJ1-2; 8 bases match TRBD1. The receptor's source is a man between 18 and 29 years old in good health and CMV-seronegative. The CDR3 nucleotides read TGTGCCAGCAGTTTATCCAGGACAGGGCAAGCTAACTATGGCTACACCTTC. Translating it yields CASSLSRTGQANYGYTF.